The present entry profiles one T cell receptor beta chain with its context. Its antigen target is currently unknown. At one end the junction does not follow the germline gene, possibly because of a read error. The approximately 41 donors, aged about 6 to 95 years, were systemically healthy Caucasian individuals from Russia. Around 10 milliliters of peripheral blood were collected from each donor into EDTA-treated Vacutainer tubes. PBMCs were isolated by Ficoll-Paque density-gradient centrifugation, with at least 6.5 million obtained per sample. Trizol reagent was used to extract total RNA from PBMCs, with at least 6 micrograms per sample. The percentages of naive CD45RAhigh/CD27high T cells were determined by flow cytometry on a PBMC aliquot from every donor. These data belong to a study of blood T cells in healthy people across ages (dated by TCRdb to between 2014 and 2017). For the wider study: In model experiments, template switching captured about one uniquely barcoded TCR beta cDNA molecule for every two T cells. Age-related changes in TCR beta repertoire diversity were measured in the study by deep sequencing normalized with unique cDNA molecular identifiers. The donors were divided into four age groups: young (average around 17 years), middle-aged (roughly 40), aged (approximately 62) and long-lived (nearly 85). Donors of different ages were randomly distributed across sequencing lanes to avoid experimental bias. The study analyzed two additional independent replicas of 1 million unique cDNA reads from the same blood draw for two donors, one aged 18 to 30 and one aged 80 or older. Results the study describes overall, beyond this receptor: Because profiling used bulk unsorted PBMCs, naive and antigen-experienced compartments could not be compared conclusively. Because the CMV infection status of the donors was unknown, age-related changes in expanded clonotypes may potentially have been confounded. A strong correlation was found between observed TCR beta diversity and the percentage of naive T cells measured by flow cytometry. Compared with the aged group, the long-lived group had more naive CD4+ T cells, fewer expanded clones and increased TCR diversity, a pattern suggesting age selection. Observed TCR beta diversity per million T cells fell roughly linearly with age, and a significant reduction was already apparent by age around 36. Total diversity estimates from one million sequenced T cells were considered lower bounds and underestimates.

The CDR3 holds 16 amino acids from the cysteine to the phenylalanine. Only the CDR3 part of the read is kept: 48 bases, read in frame from the first base. The germline V gene (reference sequence) gives CDR1 as DFQATT and CDR2 as SNEGSKA. Library generation was performed with 5' RACE. Instrument used: Illumina HiSeq 2500. A second PCR of roughly 7 to 12 cycles was performed with a sample-barcoded 5' primer and a J-beta primer mix. Each TCR beta cDNA molecule received a unique molecular identifier from a template-switch 5' adaptor carrying 12 random nucleotides. Each sample yielded at least 3 million CDR3-containing paired-end reads. First-strand cDNA was synthesized from all RNA with the Mint cDNA synthesis kit, primed by a TRBC-specific oligonucleotide. Following uracil-DNA glycosylase treatment, all cDNA underwent a first 18-cycle PCR with the universal primers M1SS and BC2_uni_R. Per the original workflow: Normalization of each sample was performed by random selection of 1 million high-quality reads, each carrying a distinct molecular identifier. Reads with shared molecular identifiers were discarded instead of being binned into consensus sequences. MiTCR, run with a Q25 quality threshold and the strictest error-elimination algorithm, handled CDR3 identification, clonotype clustering and error correction. A nonparametric unseen species model with Euler transformation was used to estimate a lower bound on total TCR beta diversity. TCRdb reran the public reads through fastp at Q25 and MiXCR, keeping productive beta chains. CDR3 protein duplicates are merged, each entry listing the most common genes and DNA. None of the V and J calls come from the authors' own analysis; TCRdb made them. Across this sample there are some 1.5 million distinct CDR3 sequences, with 35% to 45% seen only once. The ten largest account for roughly 3.7% of the sample.

The rearranged segments are TRBV20-1 and TRBJ2-1, and TRBD2 matches 11 of the central bases. The sample comprised blood. This receptor was taken from a woman under 30 in good health. CDR3 region: CSANPGLADKRDERFF. The nucleotide sequence reads as follows: TGCAGTGCTAATCCGGGACTAGCGGACAAGAGGGATGAGCGGTTCTTC.